This T cell receptor (beta chain) was captured by sequencing in a study of blood T cell repertoires in COVID-19 (TCRdb year 2020). About the full investigation: The collaborator samples originated in the United States, Italy and Spain and spanned the acute and convalescent phases of COVID-19. The material from the prospective study consisted of cDNA or gDNA derived from T cells, B-cell-depleted T cells, or PBMCs. Deeply sampled blood TCRbeta repertoires from subjects exposed to, actively infected with, or recovered from COVID-19 were included in the dataset. A freely available public database, intended as a resource for researchers studying the immune response to SARS-CoV-2, is where the repertoires were released. Samples came from the ongoing ImmuneRACE study (first 160 participants) plus 1,254 subjects from 6 global collaborators. Sample metadata almost always included a de-identified subject ID, COVID-19 status, age in years and sex. Where HLA class I and class II types were available, the types were taken from metadata supplied by the sample provider, not from assay-based typing. Overall study results and their limits: The amount of clinical and demographic metadata varied by source and participant and was provided uncurated.

For this clone: Its antigen has not been determined. No much larger clonotype is one base removed from it; base qualities were not supplied.

Including the terminal cysteine and phenylalanine, the CDR3 comprises 17 residues. Only the CDR3 DNA stays, 51 bases, in frame from base 1. Germline trimming: 6 bases from V, 4 bases from J; junction bases outside gene matches: 17. The germline V gene provides CDR1 MGHDK and CDR2 SYGVNS. TCRbeta CDR3 regions were amplified from genomic DNA using the immunoSEQ Assay, a bias-controlled multiplex PCR. The original methods were these. Within the assay, amplification of reference gene primers was used to estimate how many nucleated cells each sample contained. To quantify the absolute abundance of each unique TCRbeta CDR3 rearrangement, sequence reads were collapsed and filtered. Productive Simpson clonality was computed per sample as the square root of Simpson's diversity index over productive rearrangements. The table comes from immuneACCESS by way of TCRdb, which keeps in-frame sequences with V and J called. Part of the clones is missing from these tables; in studies checked, under half for an unresolved V gene and the rest for unknown reasons. That table supplies the V and J calls and clone size; D and trimming were determined from the DNA. Recorded for this sample are roughly 250,000 clones; about 80% of them occurred a single time. The top ten clonotypes cover around 9.6% of the sample.

Each collaborating institution followed its own protocols to collect whole blood in K2EDTA tubes. Collaborator samples were shipped for TCRbeta analysis as frozen whole blood, isolated PBMCs, or DNA extracted from either sample type. The specimen was peripheral blood. The TCR was taken from a woman at least 80 years old with acute or convalescent COVID-19. This chain is built from TRBV25-1 and TRBJ1-1, with 7 middle bases fitting TRBD1. The CDR3 reads CASSPSPTGTAPTEAFF. The sequence in DNA is TGTGCCAGCAGCCCCAGCCCTACCGGGACAGCACCCACTGAAGCTTTCTTT.